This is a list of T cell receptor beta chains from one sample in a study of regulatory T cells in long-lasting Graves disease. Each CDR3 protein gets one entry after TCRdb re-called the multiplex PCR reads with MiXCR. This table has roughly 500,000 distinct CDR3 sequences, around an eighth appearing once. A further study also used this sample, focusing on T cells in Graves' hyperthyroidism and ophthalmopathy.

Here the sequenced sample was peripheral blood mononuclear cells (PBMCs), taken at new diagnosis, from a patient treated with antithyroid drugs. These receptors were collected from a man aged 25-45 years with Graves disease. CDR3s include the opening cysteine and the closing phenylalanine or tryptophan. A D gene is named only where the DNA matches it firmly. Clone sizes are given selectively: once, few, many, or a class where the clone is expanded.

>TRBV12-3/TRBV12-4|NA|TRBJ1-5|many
TGTGCCAGCAATACAGGGCCCGGACGACATAGCAATCAGCCCCAGCATTTT
CASNTGPGRHSNQPQHF
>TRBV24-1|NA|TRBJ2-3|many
TGTGCCACCAGTGATTGGGTCACAGATACGCAGTATTTT
CATSDWVTDTQYF
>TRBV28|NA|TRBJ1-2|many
TGTGCCAGCAGTTGGTCAGGTGAGGATGGCTACACCTTC
CASSWSGEDGYTF
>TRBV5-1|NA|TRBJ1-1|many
TGCGCCAGCAAGAAGACAGAGAACACTGAAGCTTTCTTT
CASKKTENTEAFF
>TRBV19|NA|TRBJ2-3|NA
TGTGCCAGCACCTCAGCAGGGGGCACAGATACGCAGTATTTT
CASTSAGGTDTQYF
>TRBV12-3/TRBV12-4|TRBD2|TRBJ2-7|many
TGTGCCAGCAGTCGGGGACTAGCGGGAGGGCCGGGTTCCTACGAGCAGTACTTC
CASSRGLAGGPGSYEQYF
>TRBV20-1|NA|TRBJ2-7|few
TGCAGTGCTAGCATAGCGTTAGACTCCTACGAGCAGTACTTC
CSASIALDSYEQYF
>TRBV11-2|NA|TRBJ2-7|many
TGTGCCAGCAGCTTAGATTATGGTATCACTAGCTCCTACGAGCAGTACTTC
CASSLDYGITSSYEQYF
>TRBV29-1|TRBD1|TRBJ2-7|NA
TGCAGCGTTTCCCGGGACAGGGGTTCCTACGAGCAGTACTTC
CSVSRDRGSYEQYF
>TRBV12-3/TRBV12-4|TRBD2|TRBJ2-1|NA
TGTGCCAGCAGTGAAGTAAGTGGACTAGCGGGTCTGGAGTACAATGAGCAGTTCTTC
CASSEVSGLAGLEYNEQFF
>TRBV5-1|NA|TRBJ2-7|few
TGCGCCAGCAGCTTGTCGCGAGGGGACCTATCCTACGAGCAGTACTTC
CASSLSRGDLSYEQYF
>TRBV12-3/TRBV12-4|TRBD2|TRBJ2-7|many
TGTGCCAGCGGGCGGGGGGGAACCTCCTACGAGCAGTACTTC
CASGRGGTSYEQYF
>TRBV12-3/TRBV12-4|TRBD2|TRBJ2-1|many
TGTGCCAGCAGTTTACGGCTAGCGGGAGGGGATGAGCAGTTCTTC
CASSLRLAGGDEQFF
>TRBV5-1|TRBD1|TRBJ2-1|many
TGCGCCAGCAGCCCCGGGACAGGGGATCGCTACAATGAGCAGTTCTTC
CASSPGTGDRYNEQFF
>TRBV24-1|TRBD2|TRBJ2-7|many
TGTGCCACCAGTGATCCCGGTAGCGGGAGAATCGACGAGCAGTACTTC
CATSDPGSGRIDEQYF
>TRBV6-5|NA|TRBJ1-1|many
TGTGCCAGCAGTTCCGGGGGTCCGGAAGCTTTCTTT
CASSSGGPEAFF
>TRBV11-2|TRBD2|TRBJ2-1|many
TGTGCCAGCAGCCAGGGACTAGCGGGAGGTCTAATCAATGAGCAGTTCTTC
CASSQGLAGGLINEQFF
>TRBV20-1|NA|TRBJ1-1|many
TGCAGTGCTACCCCGGACGAGAACACTGAAGCTTTCTTT
CSATPDENTEAFF
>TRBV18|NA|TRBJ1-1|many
TGTGCCAGCTCACCTCGGCAGTTCGCTGAAGCTTTCTTT
CASSPRQFAEAFF
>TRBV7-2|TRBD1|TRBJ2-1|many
TGTGCCAGCAGCTTAGGGGCAGGGGGTGGGATCGATGAGCAGTTCTTC
CASSLGAGGGIDEQFF
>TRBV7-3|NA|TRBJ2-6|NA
TGTGCCAGCAGCCTTATCGGAGGCCCTGGGGCCAACGTCCTGACTTTC
CASSLIGGPGANVLTF
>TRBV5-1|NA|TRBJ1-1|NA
TGCGCCAGCAGCTTGGGTAGGGGATTGCTGGACACTGAAGCTTTCTTT
CASSLGRGLLDTEAFF
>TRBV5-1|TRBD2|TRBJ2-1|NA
TGCGCCAGCAGATCAGGACTAGCGGGGGATTACAATGAGCAGTTCTTC
CASRSGLAGDYNEQFF
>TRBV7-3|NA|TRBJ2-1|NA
TGTGCCAGCAGCCCCGCGGTCGTTAATGAGCAGTTCTTC
CASSPAVVNEQFF
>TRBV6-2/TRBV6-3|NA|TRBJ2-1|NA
TGTGCCAGCAGTTTGGCTATTTTTGCGGGCCCAGGTTTGAATGAGCAGTTCTTC
CASSLAIFAGPGLNEQFF
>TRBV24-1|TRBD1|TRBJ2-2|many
TGTGCCACCAGTGATTCTCGGACAGGAGTAGGTACCGGGGAGCTGTTTTTT
CATSDSRTGVGTGELFF
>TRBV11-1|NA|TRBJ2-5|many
TGTGCCAGCAGCTTAGCGCGGGGCAGGGTAGAGACCCAGTACTTC
CASSLARGRVETQYF
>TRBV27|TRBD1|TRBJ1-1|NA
TGTGCCAGCAGTCCCGCCCGGACAGGACGATCGGCTTTCTTT
CASSPARTGRSAFF
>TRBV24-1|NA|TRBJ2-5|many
TGTGCCACCAGTGAGACGGGCCCACAAGAGACCCAGTACTTC
CATSETGPQETQYF
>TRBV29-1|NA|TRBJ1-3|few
TGCAGCGTTGCAGGGTCTGGCTCTGGAAACACCATATATTTT
CSVAGSGSGNTIYF
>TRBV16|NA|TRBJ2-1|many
TGTGCCAGCAGCCCCTCTAGCGCCGGTGAGCAGTTCTTC
CASSPSSAGEQFF
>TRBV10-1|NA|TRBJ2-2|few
TGCGCCAGCAGTGAAACGGGGATCGCCGGGGAGCTGTTTTTT
CASSETGIAGELFF
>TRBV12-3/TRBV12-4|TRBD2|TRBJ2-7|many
TGTGCCAGCAGTTTAACCCCCGTCCTAGCGGGAGGAAGACGGGGCTACCAGCAGTACTTC
CASSLTPVLAGGRRGYQQYF
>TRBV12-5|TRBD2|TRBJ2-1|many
TGTGCTAGTGGTCTAGCGGGAGGGCCGAATGAGCAGTTCTTC
CASGLAGGPNEQFF
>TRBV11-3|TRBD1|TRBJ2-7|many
TGTGCCAGCAGTCATTGGACAGGGGACGAGCAGTACTTC
CASSHWTGDEQYF
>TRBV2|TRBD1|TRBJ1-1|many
TGTGCCAGCTCTGAGGACAGGACATCTTTCTTT
CASSEDRTSFF
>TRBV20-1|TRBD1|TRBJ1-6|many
TGCAGTGCTAGTTCGTCAGGGGGCTCGTTTAATTCACCCCTCCACTTT
CSASSSGGSFNSPLHF
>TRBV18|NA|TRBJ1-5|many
TGTGCCAGCTCACCAAGGGCAGACAATCAGCCCCAGCATTTT
CASSPRADNQPQHF